The entry below describes one TCR beta chain. Its recognized antigen is unknown. One base away there is no much larger clone; base qualities are not given. Library construction relied on the immunoSEQ multiplex PCR assay. The source is immuneACCESS, and TCRdb retained only in-frame sequences with V and J called. Part of the clones is not carried over; for the studies checked, unresolved V genes explain less than half of this, and the remainder is unexplained. This sample comprises about 110,000 clones, 75% to 95% of them detected only once. The top ten clonotypes cover 1.6% of the sample. The data derive from a study of T cell changes during pregnancy in multiple sclerosis (dated by TCRdb to about 2019). About the study as a whole: In women with multiple sclerosis, the researchers looked at how the T cell repertoire shifted as pregnancy progressed.

For CDR1 and CDR2, the germline V gene lists SNHLY and FYNNEI. V is clipped by 0 bases and J by 1 base, and the sequence between their germline boundaries is 12 bases long. The CDR3, from cysteine to phenylalanine, totals 16 residues. The CDR3 DNA has 48 bases and is translated from base 1. This receptor was taken from a female donor with multiple sclerosis, enrolled in a pregnancy study. The chain is made from TRBV2 and TRBJ1-1; the D gene is perhaps TRBD1, on 5 matching bases. Sequences were derived from peripheral blood, sampled before pregnancy. The nucleotide sequence is given as TGTGCCAGCAGTGAAGCGCTGGGGGGGACGAACACTGAAGCTTTCTTT. This sequence encodes CASSEALGGTNTEAFF.